Below, one T cell receptor beta chain is given with its context. This clonotype was counted ten times or more. Its antigen is still unknown. The record has no base qualities; no much larger clone is one base away. These data belong to a study of T-cell reconstitution after alpha-beta-depleted transplantation in children (TCRdb year 2016). Looking at the study overall: T-cell immune reconstitution after TCRalphabeta/CD19-depleted allogeneic hematopoietic cell transplantation in children was quantitatively tracked in the study by means of TCR repertoire profiling. Findings and caveats that apply to the study as a whole: About two months after transplant, the apparently early recovery of alphabetaT-cell counts reportedly depended on just several hundred clones that had expanded rapidly and came from non-depleted graft cells. Hyperexpanded clone frequencies declined over subsequent months; after one year, T-cell counts and TCRbeta diversity were mostly attributed to newly produced T cells. In some patients, high TCRbeta diversity at day 60 was attributed to recipient T cells and intrathymic progenitors that had survived conditioning.

Reading the label with the study, this specimen's treatment or condition is: allogeneic hematopoietic cell transplantation with graft depleted of TCRalphabeta T cells and CD19 B cells. The transplant recipients were children given TCRalphabeta/CD19-depleted allogeneic hematopoietic cell grafts. Libraries were made using PCR. The sequencer listed for this sample is Illumina HiSeq 2500. TCR libraries were prepared with molecular barcoding, using unique molecular identifiers to normalize TCRbeta repertoire quantification. TCRdb trimmed public reads at Q25 via fastp, called clones via MiXCR and kept in-frame beta chains. When rows share a CDR3 protein, they turn into one entry using the most common DNA and genes. The sample profile shows roughly 70,000 distinct CDR3 sequences; 4.9% of them were found once. The ten most abundant clones make up approximately 17% of the sample. The sequence derives from a boy under two years old who had a stem cell transplant for acute myeloid leukemia, so the T cells may come from the graft donor. This sample comprised PBMCs, mostly from graft donor cells, obtained 180 days after TCRalphabeta/CD19-depleted stem cell transplant.

In nucleotides, the sequence is TGCAGTGCTAGGGTCACAGGGAATCAGCCCCAGCATTTT. Protein translation: CSARVTGNQPQHF. This chain is built from TRBV20-1 and TRBJ1-5; perhaps TRBD1 is the D gene, with 6 bases matching. The CDR3 holds 13 amino acids from the cysteine to the phenylalanine. Just CDR3 DNA is preserved here, 39 bases in frame from base 1. The germline V gene (reference sequence) specifies DFQATT as CDR1 and SNEGSKA as CDR2. V is pared back by 3 bases and J by 4 bases, with 10 bases lying between the germline termini.